The sample holds a few counts of the clone carrying this TCR beta chain. The target antigen is unknown. Every single donor gave one heparinised blood draw, and these averaged about 120 mL. This CDR3 is 16 amino acids long. V shed 7 bases, J shed 5 bases, and the junction held 19 bases outside the gene matches. CDR1 and CDR2 from the germline V gene are GTSNPN and SVGIG (reference sequence). The data derive from a study of beta chain features in type 1 diabetes. Notes on the study in general: Whatever favoring of shorter templates PCR might show would apply equally to patients and controls. A pattern of fewer insertions and more deletions at VDJ junctions was seen in type 1 diabetes patients. People with Type 1 diabetes carried modestly yet significantly shorter TCRB CDR3s in all four CD4+ subsets.

Expressed TCRB transcripts got sequenced, as all isolated RNA was reverse transcribed. Sequenced by immunoSEQ multiplex PCR; TCRdb stores in-frame clones only, minus some. The table records 550,000 to 850,000 clones, 13% of them present only once. The chain is built from TRBV30 and TRBJ2-7; 8 bases are a match to TRBD1. Input material: naive CD4+ T cells from blood. The sequence was obtained from a man younger than 30 with type 1 diabetes. CDR3 coding DNA: TGTGCCTATACACCCCGGGGCAGGGGGCGTCGAAACGAGCAGTACTTC. It is translated as CAYTPRGRGRRNEQYF.